Listed below are T cell receptor beta chains from one sample, sequenced in a study of sequential checkpoint blockade in melanoma. The method was immunoSEQ multiplex PCR; TCRdb's version includes in-frame clones alone and lacks a portion of them. The profile shows about 3,500 clones, 18% of them singletons. Sequenced material: tumor tissue (inferred from file names), taken from a patient given nivolumab and ipilimumab in sequence. The receptors stem from a human donor with melanoma. CDR3s include the opening cysteine and the closing phenylalanine or tryptophan. The D gene is left open where the match is weak. Size is stated for part of the rows, as once, few or many counts, or as a class when the clone is expanded.

size	V	D	J	CDR3	DNA
-	TRBV19	-	TRBJ1-2	CASMLGGGYTF	TGTGCCAGTATGCTCGGGGGTGGCTACACCTTC
medium-sized	TRBV28	TRBD1	TRBJ1-4	CASSFPTGGDNEKLFF	TGTGCCAGCAGTTTCCCGACAGGGGGCGATAATGAAAAACTGTTTTTT
many	TRBV11-3	TRBD2	TRBJ2-3	CASSLVRLAVGDTQYF	TGTGCCAGCAGCTTAGTACGGCTAGCGGTGGGAGATACGCAGTATTTT
-	TRBV5-1	TRBD2	TRBJ2-5	CASSLTSGLETQYF	TGCGCCAGCAGCTTGACTAGCGGGTTAGAGACCCAGTACTTC
medium-sized	TRBV6-8	-	TRBJ2-7	CASSYSLGGIGQYF	TGTGCCAGCAGTTACTCTCTCGGCGGCATCGGGCAGTACTTC
many	TRBV4-1	TRBD1	TRBJ1-5	CASSWDRGFNQPQHF	TGCGCCAGCAGCTGGGACAGGGGGTTCAATCAGCCCCAGCATTTT
few	TRBV11-3	TRBD2	TRBJ2-1	CASSRLLAGLYNEQFF	TGTGCCAGCAGTCGCTTACTAGCGGGACTTTACAATGAGCAGTTCTTC
-	TRBV6-8	-	TRBJ2-6	CASSYADGAGANVLTF	TGTGCCAGCAGTTACGCTGACGGCGCGGGGGCCAACGTCCTGACTTTC
-	TRBV18	-	TRBJ2-7	CASSPESYEQYF	TGTGCCAGCTCACCAGAGTCCTACGAGCAGTACTTC
-	TRBV18	-	TRBJ1-1	CASSLGGDTEAFF	TGTGCCAGCTCACTAGGCGGGGACACTGAAGCTTTCTTT
-	TRBV6-7	-	TRBJ2-3	CASSEQGGLGTDTQYF	TGTGCCAGCAGTGAACAGGGTGGTTTAGGCACAGATACGCAGTATTTT
many	TRBV11-3	TRBD1	TRBJ1-5	CASSLTGIGNQPQHF	TGTGCCAGCAGCTTGACAGGGATTGGCAATCAGCCCCAGCATTTT
-	TRBV5-1	TRBD2	TRBJ2-7	CASSLGASGLYEQYF	TGCGCCAGCAGCTTGGGGGCTAGCGGTTTATACGAGCAGTACTTC
-	TRBV6-8	TRBD1	TRBJ1-2	CASSYGRRGFGDGYTF	TGTGCCAGCAGTTACGGACGCAGGGGGTTTGGCGATGGCTACACCTTC
once	TRBV19	TRBD1	TRBJ1-2	CASSRTGGALNYGYTF	TGTGCCAGTAGTAGAACAGGGGGCGCATTGAACTATGGCTACACCTTC
-	TRBV19	-	TRBJ1-1	CASRELGWANTEAFF	TGTGCCAGTAGAGAACTCGGGTGGGCAAACACTGAAGCTTTCTTT
-	TRBV28	TRBD1	TRBJ1-3	CASSRDRDAGNTIYF	TGTGCCAGCAGTAGGGACAGGGACGCTGGAAACACCATATATTTT
many	TRBV6-8	-	TRBJ1-5	CASSSNTSPAQHF	TGTGCCAGCAGTTCTAATACCTCTCCGGCCCAGCATTTT
-	TRBV5-1	TRBD1	TRBJ1-3	CASSFSGQGVSTSGNTIYF	TGCGCCAGCAGCTTTAGCGGACAGGGGGTCTCAACCTCTGGAAACACCATATATTTT
-	TRBV4-1	TRBD1	TRBJ2-7	CASSHRTGGRSYEQYF	TGCGCCAGCAGCCACCGAACAGGGGGAAGGTCCTACGAGCAGTACTTC
few	TRBV28	-	TRBJ1-1	CASSLLGTEAFF	TGTGCCAGCAGCCTGTTAGGCACTGAAGCTTTCTTT
hyperexpanded	TRBV6-8	-	TRBJ2-3	CASSYLDLGADTQYF	TGTGCCAGCAGTTACCTCGATCTCGGTGCGGATACGCAGTATTTT